This TCR beta chain was retrieved from a study of cytomegalovirus exposure and HLA in healthy donors. Overall study: Earlier results showed roughly 120 million unique TCR beta sequences derived from 150 million to 200 million T cells.

PCR was performed using 60 Vbeta and 13 Jbeta primers. Sequencing was performed with immunoSEQ multiplex PCR; in TCRdb, only in-frame clones are kept and a portion is missing. The sample lists 200,000 to 300,000 clones, roughly 81% occurring once. Findings of the study overall: Three CMV-associated chains proved CMV antigen-specific in vitro. In a later analysis, HLA-C alleles had the fewest associated TCRs, DRB1 alleles the most. An analysis that was carried out later associated 16,000 or so TCR beta sequences with HLA alleles at 0.05 false discovery rate.

In germline, CDR1 is SGHRS, CDR2 YFSETQ. V lost 2 bases, J lost 2 bases, and 11 bases lay in between. CDR3 length equals 14 residues. Notes on this clone: No antigen is known for it.

The chain couples TRBV5-1 to TRBJ2-7, with D perhaps TRBD2 (5 bases). Source material: PBMCs. The clonotype comes from a woman aged 40 to 55 in good health and CMV-seropositive. The chain's CDR3 is CASSFNSGPYEQYF. The CDR3 region has the DNA TGCGCCAGCAGCTTCAACAGCGGTCCCTACGAGCAGTACTTC. The complete variable domain, with remaining parts taken from reference TRBV5-1 and TRBJ2-7, reads KAGVTQTPRYLIKTRGQQVTLSCSPISGHRSVSWYQQTPGQGLQFLFEYFSETQRNKGNFPGRFSGRQFSNSRSEMNVSTLELGDSALYLCASSFNSGPYEQYFGPGTRLTVT.